The clone carrying this T cell receptor (beta chain) was counted many times. Subsets obtained from CD4+ cells comprised CD45RA+ naive and CD45RA-negative memory cells. The DNA input per sorted-subset replicate PCR was 200 to 250 ng, corresponding to 25,000 to 35,000 T cell genomes. Profiled with immunoSEQ multiplex PCR; TCRdb holds only in-frame clones, not every one. The table has roughly 1,000,000 clones, about 84% seen once. This CDR3 has 13 residues. Per germline, CDR1 LNHNV and CDR2 YYDKDF (reference sequence). The V and J ends lost 3 bases and 3 bases respectively, with 6 bases between them. This sample was taken from a study of shared clonotypes between healthy human individuals.

The rearrangement uses TRBV15 and TRBJ1-5, with D unresolved. What was sequenced was memory CD4+ T cells from PBMCs. Subset described: CD45RA-negative fraction. The receptor was derived from a man aged 18 to 35 in good health. Some clones in this sample may be carry-over from other donors' samples. The CDR3: CATSRDFNQPQHF. DNA for the CDR3: TGTGCCACCAGCAGGGATTTCAATCAGCCCCAGCATTTT.